This T cell receptor beta chain was sequenced for a study of graft-versus-host responses after intestinal transplantation. About the study: Induction using anti-thymocyte globulin, followed by tacrolimus and steroids for two to four years, was given to all recipients.

Germline V gives CDR1 SEHNR, CDR2 FQNEAQ (reference sequence). The CDR3 covers 13 residues. V lost 1 base to trimming and J lost 2 bases, with 5 bases between them. Clones were read by immunoSEQ multiplex PCR, and TCRdb kept only the in-frame ones, dropping some. Among approximately 54,000 clones, approximately 88% were seen once, and the ten largest hold 0.35% to 0.55%. As regards this clone: Its antigen is undetermined.

The TCR originated in a human donor who was the organ donor for an intestinal transplant. The input for sequencing was unstimulated CD4+ T cells sorted from spleen or lymph node cells, taken before transplant. V usage is TRBV7-9 and J usage is TRBJ2-5; D gene unclear. The CDR3 DNA is TGTGCCAGCAGCTTAGGAGTACAAGAGACCCAGTACTTC. Translated, it gives CASSLGVQETQYF.